These T cell receptor beta chains were read from a single sample in a study of OX40 agonist ivuxolimab in advanced cancers. Generated by immunoSEQ multiplex PCR, the TCRdb table keeps only in-frame clones and is missing some. The sample holds 25,000 to 35,000 clones, around nine tenths seen once. The sequenced sample was CD4+ or CD8+ T cells sorted from blood, obtained in a trial of the OX40 agonist ivuxolimab. These receptors were collected from an adult with an advanced solid tumor such as melanoma, head and neck, liver or kidney cancer. CDR3s include the opening cysteine and the closing phenylalanine or tryptophan. Fields, in order: V gene, J gene, D gene, clone size, CDR3 protein, CDR3 DNA. A D gene is named only where the DNA matches it firmly. The size entry is marked missing in some rows and otherwise reads once, few, many or a size class.

V gene: TRBV9; J gene: TRBJ2-7; D gene: TRBD1; clone size: .; CDR3 protein: CASSPSEGTGVEQYF; CDR3 DNA: TGTGCCAGCAGCCCCTCGGAAGGGACAGGGGTCGAGCAGTACTTC
V gene: TRBV4-1; J gene: TRBJ2-1; D gene: .; clone size: .; CDR3 protein: CASSQGRGNYNEQFF; CDR3 DNA: TGCGCCAGCAGCCAAGGAAGGGGAAACTACAATGAGCAGTTCTTC
V gene: TRBV7-9; J gene: TRBJ2-7; D gene: .; clone size: .; CDR3 protein: CASSPPGREQYF; CDR3 DNA: TGTGCCAGCAGCCCCCCGGGACGCGAGCAGTACTTC
V gene: TRBV6-1; J gene: TRBJ2-3; D gene: .; clone size: .; CDR3 protein: CASRTDTQYF; CDR3 DNA: TGTGCCAGCAGGACAGATACGCAGTATTTT
V gene: TRBV6-1; J gene: TRBJ2-7; D gene: TRBD2; clone size: few; CDR3 protein: CASSEGLAVSYEQYF; CDR3 DNA: TGTGCCAGCAGTGAAGGACTAGCGGTTTCCTACGAGCAGTACTTC
V gene: TRBV10-1; J gene: TRBJ1-1; D gene: TRBD1; clone size: medium-sized; CDR3 protein: CASSQGAEAFF; CDR3 DNA: TGCGCCAGCAGCCAGGGGGCTGAAGCTTTCTTT
V gene: TRBV7-9; J gene: TRBJ1-2; D gene: .; clone size: .; CDR3 protein: CASSLNYGYTF; CDR3 DNA: TGTGCCAGCAGCCTTAACTATGGCTACACCTTC
V gene: TRBV7-9; J gene: TRBJ2-7; D gene: .; clone size: .; CDR3 protein: CASSSAYEQYF; CDR3 DNA: TGTGCCAGCAGCTCGGCGTACGAGCAGTACTTC
V gene: TRBV7-7; J gene: TRBJ2-2; D gene: .; clone size: once; CDR3 protein: CASSSTGNTGELFF; CDR3 DNA: TGTGCTAGCAGCTCAACAGGGAACACCGGGGAGCTGTTTTTT
V gene: TRBV2; J gene: TRBJ2-5; D gene: .; clone size: .; CDR3 protein: CASSPWGETQYF; CDR3 DNA: TGTGCCAGCAGTCCTTGGGGAGAGACCCAGTACTTC
V gene: TRBV27; J gene: TRBJ2-3; D gene: .; clone size: .; CDR3 protein: CASSLIFRGSADTQYF; CDR3 DNA: TGTGCCAGCAGTTTAATTTTTAGGGGGTCCGCAGATACGCAGTATTTT
V gene: TRBV28; J gene: TRBJ1-1; D gene: .; clone size: .; CDR3 protein: CASSLRGAGMNTEAFF; CDR3 DNA: TGTGCCAGCAGTTTACGGGGGGCAGGGATGAACACTGAAGCTTTCTTT
V gene: TRBV6-5; J gene: TRBJ2-5; D gene: .; clone size: .; CDR3 protein: CASSWRGVGQETQYF; CDR3 DNA: TGTGCCAGCAGCTGGCGTGGGGTTGGCCAAGAGACCCAGTACTTC
V gene: TRBV7-9; J gene: TRBJ2-7; D gene: TRBD2; clone size: .; CDR3 protein: CASSLTSGRSEQYF; CDR3 DNA: TGTGCCAGCAGCCTGACTAGCGGGAGGTCCGAGCAGTACTTC
V gene: TRBV7-3; J gene: TRBJ2-5; D gene: TRBD2; clone size: .; CDR3 protein: CASSLAGGGETQYF; CDR3 DNA: TGTGCCAGCAGCCTCGCGGGGGGTGGAGAGACCCAGTACTTC
V gene: TRBV29-1; J gene: TRBJ2-1; D gene: TRBD2; clone size: .; CDR3 protein: CSPTLTSNNEQFF; CDR3 DNA: TGCAGCCCGACCTTGACTAGCAACAATGAGCAGTTCTTC
V gene: TRBV5-5; J gene: TRBJ2-7; D gene: .; clone size: .; CDR3 protein: CASSPGWPGPYEQYF; CDR3 DNA: TGTGCCAGCAGCCCCGGGTGGCCAGGGCCGTACGAGCAGTACTTC
V gene: TRBV2; J gene: TRBJ2-7; D gene: .; clone size: .; CDR3 protein: CASYKTPSYEQYF; CDR3 DNA: TGTGCCAGCTACAAGACACCTTCCTACGAGCAGTACTTC
V gene: TRBV11-2; J gene: TRBJ2-1; D gene: .; clone size: .; CDR3 protein: CASSFGGNEQFF; CDR3 DNA: TGTGCCAGCAGCTTTGGGGGAAATGAGCAGTTCTTC
V gene: TRBV5-4; J gene: TRBJ2-1; D gene: TRBD2; clone size: .; CDR3 protein: CASTSSGDNEQFF; CDR3 DNA: TGTGCCAGCACCTCCAGCGGGGACAATGAGCAGTTCTTC
V gene: TRBV5-1; J gene: TRBJ2-2; D gene: .; clone size: .; CDR3 protein: CASDRDGLNTGELFF; CDR3 DNA: TGCGCCAGCGACCGGGACGGATTGAACACCGGGGAGCTGTTTTTT
V gene: TRBV7-7; J gene: TRBJ2-7; D gene: .; clone size: once; CDR3 protein: CVSSLATVSSYEQYF; CDR3 DNA: TGTGTTAGCAGCTTAGCGACGGTCAGCTCCTACGAGCAGTACTTC
V gene: TRBV6-1; J gene: TRBJ1-5; D gene: .; clone size: .; CDR3 protein: CASSEAGSQPQHF; CDR3 DNA: TGTGCCAGCAGTGAAGCGGGGAGTCAGCCCCAGCATTTT
V gene: TRBV25-1; J gene: TRBJ2-7; D gene: .; clone size: .; CDR3 protein: CASGRSWTENYEQYF; CDR3 DNA: TGTGCCAGCGGCAGGAGCTGGACAGAAAACTACGAGCAGTACTTC